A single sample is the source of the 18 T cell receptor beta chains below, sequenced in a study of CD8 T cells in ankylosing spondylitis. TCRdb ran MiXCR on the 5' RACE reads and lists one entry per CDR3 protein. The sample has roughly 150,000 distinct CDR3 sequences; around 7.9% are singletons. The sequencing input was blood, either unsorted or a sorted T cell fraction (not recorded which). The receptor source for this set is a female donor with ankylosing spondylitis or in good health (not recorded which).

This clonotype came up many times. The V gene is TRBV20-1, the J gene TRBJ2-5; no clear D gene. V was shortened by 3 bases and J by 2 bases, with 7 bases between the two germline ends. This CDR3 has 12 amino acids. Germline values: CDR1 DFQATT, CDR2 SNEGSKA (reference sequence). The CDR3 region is CSASEGQETQYF. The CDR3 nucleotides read TGCAGTGCTAGTGAAGGACAAGAGACCCAGTACTTC.

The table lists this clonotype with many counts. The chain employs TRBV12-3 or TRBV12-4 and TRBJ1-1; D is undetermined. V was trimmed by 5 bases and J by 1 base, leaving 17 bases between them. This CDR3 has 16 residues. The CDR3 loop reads CASSGDGYRPNTEAFF. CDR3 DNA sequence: TGTGCCAGCAGTGGAGACGGGTATCGTCCGAACACTGAAGCTTTCTTT.

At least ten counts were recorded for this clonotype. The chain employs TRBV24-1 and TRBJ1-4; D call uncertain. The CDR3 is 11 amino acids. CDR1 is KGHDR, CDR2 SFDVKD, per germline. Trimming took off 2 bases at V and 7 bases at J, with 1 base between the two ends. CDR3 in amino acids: CATSDSEKLFF. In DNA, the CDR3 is TGTGCCACCAGTGATTCTGAAAAACTGTTTTTT.

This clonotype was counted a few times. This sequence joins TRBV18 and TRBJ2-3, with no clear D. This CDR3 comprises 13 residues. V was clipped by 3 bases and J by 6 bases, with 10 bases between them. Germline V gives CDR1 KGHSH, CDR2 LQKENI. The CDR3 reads CASSPAAGDTQYF. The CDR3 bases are TGTGCCAGCTCACCGGCAGCCGGCGATACGCAGTATTTT.

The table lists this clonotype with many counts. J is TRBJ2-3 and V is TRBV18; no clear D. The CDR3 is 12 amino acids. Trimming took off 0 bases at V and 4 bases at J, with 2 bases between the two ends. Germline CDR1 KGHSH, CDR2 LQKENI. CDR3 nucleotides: TGTGCCAGCTCACCACCTTCAGATACGCAGTATTTT. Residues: CASSPPSDTQYF.

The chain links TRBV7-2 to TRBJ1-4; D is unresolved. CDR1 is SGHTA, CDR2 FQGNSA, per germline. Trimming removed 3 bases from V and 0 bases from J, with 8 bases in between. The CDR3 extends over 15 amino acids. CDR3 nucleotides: TGTGCCAGCAGCTTTCTTGATCCAACTAATGAAAAACTGTTTTTT. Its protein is CASSFLDPTNEKLFF. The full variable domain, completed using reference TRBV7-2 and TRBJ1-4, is GAGVSQSPSNKVTEKGKDVELRCDPISGHTALYWYRQSLGQGLEFLIYFQGNSAPDKSGLPSDRFSAERTGGSVSTLTIQRTQQEDSAVYLCASSFLDPTNEKLFFGSGTQLSVL.

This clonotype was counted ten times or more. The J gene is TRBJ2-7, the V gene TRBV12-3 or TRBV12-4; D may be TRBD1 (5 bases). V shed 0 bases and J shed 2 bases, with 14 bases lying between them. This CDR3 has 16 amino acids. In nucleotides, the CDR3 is TGTGCCAGCAGTTTAGCGCTTCAGGGCGCAACCTACGAGCAGTACTTC. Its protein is CASSLALQGATYEQYF.

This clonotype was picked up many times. CDR3 region: CASSFPRGSGGAGELFF. The CDR3 DNA follows: TGTGCCAGCAGTTTCCCACGGGGTAGCGGGGGGGCCGGGGAGCTGTTTTTT. The chain joins TRBV12-3 or TRBV12-4 to TRBJ2-2, with 11 bases matching TRBD2. V gave up 3 bases and J gave up 6 bases; unmatched junction bases: 9. CDR3 length: 17 residues.

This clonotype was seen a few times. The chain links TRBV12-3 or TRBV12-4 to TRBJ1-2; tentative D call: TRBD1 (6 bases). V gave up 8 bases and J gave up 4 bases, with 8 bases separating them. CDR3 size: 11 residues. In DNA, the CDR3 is TGTGCCAGCGGGACATCCTATGGCTACACCTTC. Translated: CASGTSYGYTF.

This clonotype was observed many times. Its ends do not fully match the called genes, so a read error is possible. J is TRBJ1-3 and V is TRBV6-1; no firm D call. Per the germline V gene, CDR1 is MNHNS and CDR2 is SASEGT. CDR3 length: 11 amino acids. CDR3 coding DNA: TGCCGGGTTGACTCTGGAAACACCATATATTTT. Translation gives CRVDSGNTIYF.

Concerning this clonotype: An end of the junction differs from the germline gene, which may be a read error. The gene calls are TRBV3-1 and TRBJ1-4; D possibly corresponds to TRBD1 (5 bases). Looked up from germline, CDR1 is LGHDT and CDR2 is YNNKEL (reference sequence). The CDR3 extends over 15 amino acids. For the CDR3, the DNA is TGTGTCAGCAGCCAAGGGGTTGCAACTAATGAAAAACTGTTTTTT. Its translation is CVSSQGVATNEKLFF.

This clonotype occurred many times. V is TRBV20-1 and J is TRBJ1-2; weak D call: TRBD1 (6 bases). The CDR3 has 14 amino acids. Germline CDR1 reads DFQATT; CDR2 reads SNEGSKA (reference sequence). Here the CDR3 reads CRIGAGAQVSGYTF. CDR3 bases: TGCAGAATAGGGGCAGGGGCACAAGTTAGTGGCTACACCTTC.

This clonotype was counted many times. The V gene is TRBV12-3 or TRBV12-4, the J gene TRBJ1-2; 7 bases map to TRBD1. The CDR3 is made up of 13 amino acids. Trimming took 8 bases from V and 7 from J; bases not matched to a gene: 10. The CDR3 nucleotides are TGTGCCAGCGGTTATACAGGGGTCGGTGGCTACACCTTC. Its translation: CASGYTGVGGYTF.

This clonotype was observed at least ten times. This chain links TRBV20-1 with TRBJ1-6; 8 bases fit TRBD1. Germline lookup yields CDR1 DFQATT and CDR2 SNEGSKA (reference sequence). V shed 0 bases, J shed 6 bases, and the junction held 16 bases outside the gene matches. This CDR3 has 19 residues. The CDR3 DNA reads TGCAGTGCTAGAGACAAAATGGCCCCGGGACAGGAACTTAATTCACCCCTCCACTTT. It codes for CSARDKMAPGQELNSPLHF.

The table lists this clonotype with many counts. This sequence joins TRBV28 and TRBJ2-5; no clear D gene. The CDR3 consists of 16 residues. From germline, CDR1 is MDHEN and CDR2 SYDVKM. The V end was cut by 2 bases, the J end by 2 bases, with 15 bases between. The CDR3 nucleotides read TGTGCCAGCAGTTTAAATCCTGGCAGTTTACAAGAGACCCAGTACTTC. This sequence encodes CASSLNPGSLQETQYF.

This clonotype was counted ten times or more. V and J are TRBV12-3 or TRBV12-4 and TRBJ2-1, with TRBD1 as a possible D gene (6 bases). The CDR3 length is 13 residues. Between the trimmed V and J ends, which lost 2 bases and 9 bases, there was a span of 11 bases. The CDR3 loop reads CASSLLRGAEQFF. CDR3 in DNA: TGTGCCAGCAGTTTACTCAGGGGCGCTGAGCAGTTCTTC.

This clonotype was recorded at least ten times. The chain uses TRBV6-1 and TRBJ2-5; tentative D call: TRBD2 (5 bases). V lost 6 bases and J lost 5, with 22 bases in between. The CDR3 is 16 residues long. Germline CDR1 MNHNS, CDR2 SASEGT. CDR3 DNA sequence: TGTGCCAGCAGCCTTGACTATCACACAATCGGGGAGACCCAGTACTTC. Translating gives CASSLDYHTIGETQYF.

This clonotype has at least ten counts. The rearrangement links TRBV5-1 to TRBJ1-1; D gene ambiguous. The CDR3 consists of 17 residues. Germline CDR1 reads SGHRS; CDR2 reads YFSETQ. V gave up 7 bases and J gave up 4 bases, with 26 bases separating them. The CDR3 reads CASSTLMGSGTRTEAFF. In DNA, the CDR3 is TGCGCCAGCTCCACTCTGATGGGGTCAGGCACTCGCACTGAAGCTTTCTTT.